This TCR beta chain appears in the sequencing data of a study of T cell clones after liver transplantation. Study overall: Blood was drawn pre-transplant, before withdrawal, and after full or failed withdrawal.

Data came from immunoSEQ multiplex PCR; TCRdb stores just in-frame clones and leaves some out. Among roughly 55,000 clones listed, approximately 71% were seen once. On this clone: Its specificity is unknown.

Study outcomes and limitations: Graft donor-reactive T cells possibly entered the graft instead of undergoing deletion.

This CDR3 is 14 amino acids long. Trimming pared 0 bases from V and 4 bases from J, leaving 10 bases between. Germline V gives CDR1 SGHNT, CDR2 YYREEE (reference sequence). This TCR derives from a human patient who received a liver transplant. Some of the T cells might come from the graft donor. V and J are TRBV5-4 and TRBJ1-2, with D possibly being TRBD1 (5 bases). The sequences come from CD4+ T cells from blood, collected roughly 55 months after liver transplant. Written as DNA, the CDR3 is TGTGCCAGCAGCTTGGGACGGACAATCTATGGCTACACCTTC. It is translated as CASSLGRTIYGYTF.